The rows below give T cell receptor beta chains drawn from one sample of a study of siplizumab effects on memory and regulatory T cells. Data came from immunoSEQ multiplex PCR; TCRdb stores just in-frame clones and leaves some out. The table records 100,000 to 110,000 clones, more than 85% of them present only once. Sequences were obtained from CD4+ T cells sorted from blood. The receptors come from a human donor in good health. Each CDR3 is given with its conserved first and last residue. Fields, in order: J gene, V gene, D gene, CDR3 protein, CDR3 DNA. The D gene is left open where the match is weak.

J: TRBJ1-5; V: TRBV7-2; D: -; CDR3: CASSLDGGPYSNQPQHF; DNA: TGTGCCAGCAGCTTAGATGGGGGACCCTATAGCAATCAGCCCCAGCATTTT
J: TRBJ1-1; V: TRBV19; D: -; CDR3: CASTLRVGTIENTEAFF; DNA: TGTGCCAGTACTCTTAGGGTAGGGACAATCGAGAACACTGAAGCTTTCTTT
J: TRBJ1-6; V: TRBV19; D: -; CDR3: CASSIGLSRNSPLHF; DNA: TGTGCCAGTAGTATAGGACTATCACGGAATTCACCCCTCCACTTT
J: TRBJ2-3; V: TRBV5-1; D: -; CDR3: CASSSISGDTQYF; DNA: TGTGCCAGCAGCTCCATCTCGGGGGATACGCAGTATTTT
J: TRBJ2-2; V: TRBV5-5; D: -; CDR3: CASSLGPRTGELFF; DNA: TGTGCCAGCAGCTTAGGTCCTAGGACGGGGGAGCTGTTTTTT
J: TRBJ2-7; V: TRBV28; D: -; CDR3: CASSTGRYEQYF; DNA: TGTGCCAGTTCGACAGGGAGGTACGAGCAGTACTTC
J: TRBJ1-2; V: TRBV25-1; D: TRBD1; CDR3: CASRSDRAGGGYTF; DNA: TGTGCCAGCAGATCGGACAGGGCGGGAGGTGGCTACACCTTC
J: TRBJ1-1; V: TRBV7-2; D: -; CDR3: CASSLGGRGGSNTEAFF; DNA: TGTGCCAGCAGCTTAGGGGGTCGAGGGGGATCGAACACTGAAGCTTTCTTT
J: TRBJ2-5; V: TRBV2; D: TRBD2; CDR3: CASSDGRGGNQETQYF; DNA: TGTGCCAGCAGTGATGGGCGGGGGGGAAACCAAGAGACCCAGTACTTC
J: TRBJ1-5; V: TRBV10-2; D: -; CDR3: CASGGPVSNQPQHF; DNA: TGCGCCAGCGGGGGGCCGGTTAGCAATCAGCCCCAGCATTTT
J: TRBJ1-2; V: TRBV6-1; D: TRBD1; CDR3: CASRTGLGYGYTF; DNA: TGTGCCAGCCGGACAGGGTTGGGCTATGGCTACACCTTC
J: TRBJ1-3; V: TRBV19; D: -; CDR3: CASSRSSGNTIYF; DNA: TGTGCCAGTAGCAGGTCCTCTGGAAACACCATATATTTT
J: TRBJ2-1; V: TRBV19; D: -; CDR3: CASSIETSSVNEQFF; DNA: TGTGCCAGTAGTATAGAAACTAGTTCGGTCAATGAGCAGTTCTTC
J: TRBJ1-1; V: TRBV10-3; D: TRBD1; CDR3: CAHRGRPQDTEAFF; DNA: TGTGCTCACAGGGGGCGCCCTCAGGACACTGAAGCTTTCTTT
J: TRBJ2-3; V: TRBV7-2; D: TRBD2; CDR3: CASSAGGATDTQYF; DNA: TGTGCCAGCAGCGCCGGGGGGGCGACAGATACGCAGTATTTT
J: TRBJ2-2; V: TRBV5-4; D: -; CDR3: CASSRQKNTGELFF; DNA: TGTGCCAGCAGCCGACAGAAAAACACCGGGGAGCTGTTTTTT
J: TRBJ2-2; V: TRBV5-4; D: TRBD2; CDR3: CASSGSGVELFF; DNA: TGTGCCAGCAGCGGGAGCGGGGTGGAGCTGTTTTTT
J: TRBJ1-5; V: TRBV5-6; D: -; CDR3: CASSLAAGATGQPQHF; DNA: TGTGCCAGCAGCTTGGCGGCAGGGGCAACGGGTCAGCCCCAGCATTTT
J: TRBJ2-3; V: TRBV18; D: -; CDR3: CASSPLASTDTQYF; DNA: TGTGCCAGCTCACCACTGGCTAGCACAGATACGCAGTATTTT
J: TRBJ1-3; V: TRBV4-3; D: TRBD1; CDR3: CASSQEPDRGRSGNTIYF; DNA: TGCGCCAGCAGCCAAGAACCGGACAGGGGGAGGTCTGGAAACACCATATATTTT
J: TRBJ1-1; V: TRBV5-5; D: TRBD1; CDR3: CASSPQGGNTEAFF; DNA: TGTGCCAGCAGCCCCCAGGGGGGAAACACTGAAGCTTTCTTT
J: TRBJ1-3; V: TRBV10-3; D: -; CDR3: CAINSGNTIYF; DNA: TGTGCCATCAATTCCGGAAACACCATATATTTT
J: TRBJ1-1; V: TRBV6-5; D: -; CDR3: CASSYGWGLNTEAFF; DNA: TGTGCCAGCAGTTACGGGTGGGGTTTGAACACTGAAGCTTTCTTT
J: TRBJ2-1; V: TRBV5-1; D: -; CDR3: CASSYRDGIYNEQFF; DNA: TGCGCCAGCAGCTATCGGGACGGAATCTACAATGAGCAGTTCTTC
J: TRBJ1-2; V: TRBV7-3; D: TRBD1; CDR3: CASSAYQGANANYGYTF; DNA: TGTGCCAGCAGCGCATACCAGGGGGCGAATGCTAACTATGGCTACACCTTC
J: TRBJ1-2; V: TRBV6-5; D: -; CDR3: CASSYERGYGYTF; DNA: TGTGCCAGCAGTTACGAAAGGGGCTATGGCTACACCTTC